This T cell receptor beta chain was captured in a study of T cells in Graves' hyperthyroidism and ophthalmopathy. The length of the CDR3 is 13 residues. Germline-derived CDR1 and CDR2 are SGHVT and SQSDAQ. The definition of stable Graves' hyperthyroidism was no ophthalmopathy progression within 18 months. Patients were excluded because of uncontrolled infection, other autoimmune disease, pregnancy or lactation. Every diagnosis used clinical symptoms, serum thyroxine and TRAb, thyroid ultrasound and orbital computed tomography. Authors of the study amplified TCR beta CDR3 regions from RNA transcripts. Primed by the HTBI set, a first-round RT-PCR was run on the TCR CDR3. TCRdb ran MiXCR on the multiplex PCR reads and lists one entry per CDR3 protein. The sample shows fewer than 55,000 distinct CDR3 sequences, about 54% of them seen only once. Comments on this clonotype: One end of the junction does not line up with germline, which may come from a read error.

The receptor comes from a young man with Graves' hyperthyroidism. Material for sequencing was peripheral blood or thyroid tissue (not recorded which). The rearrangement joins TRBV7-4 to TRBJ2-5, with D maybe TRBD1 (5 bases). The CDR3: CASSFRQQETQYF. The CDR3 nucleotides read TGTGCCAGCAGCTTCAGACAGCAAGAGACCCAGTACTTT.